This entry lists 14 T cell receptor beta chains sequenced from one sample in a study of blood T cells in healthy people across ages. Then a second PCR, running about 7 to 11 cycles, was carried out with a sample-barcoded 5' primer and a J-beta primer mix. TCRdb reanalysed the 5' RACE reads using MiXCR and keeps one entry per CDR3 protein. The repertoire holds some 930,000 distinct CDR3 sequences, with about 27% as singletons. The sample was also linked to a second study, of T cells of mothers and their children.

The source material was blood. The receptor source for this set is a woman in her forties in good health.

This clonotype was counted ten times or more. The genes are TRBV7-3 and TRBJ2-5; maybe TRBD1 (6 bases). In germline, CDR1 is SGHTA, CDR2 FQGTGA. The ends were cut back, 4 bases at V and 0 bases at J, with 9 bases in the middle. The CDR3 has 14 amino acids. The CDR3 is CASSSHRDQETQYF. The CDR3 nucleotides are TGTGCCAGCAGCTCCCACAGGGACCAAGAGACCCAGTACTTC.

This clonotype was seen at least ten times. The V gene is TRBV7-2, the J gene TRBJ2-7; TRBD1 might be the D (6 bases). Germline lookup yields CDR1 SGHTA and CDR2 FQGNSA. The CDR3 covers 14 residues. Trimming took off 5 bases at V and 2 bases at J, with 13 bases between the two ends. The CDR3 DNA follows: TGTGCCAGCAGCCCGGGGACAACTCCCTACGAGCAGTACTTC. Its translation is CASSPGTTPYEQYF.

CDR3 protein: CASSVGHSSSGANVLTF. Here the CDR3 DNA reads TGTGCCAGCAGTGTGGGACACTCTTCCTCTGGGGCCAACGTCCTGACTTTC. V gene TRBV5-5 combines with J gene TRBJ2-6; the D gene is possibly TRBD1 (6 bases). Germline values: CDR1 SGHKS, CDR2 YYEKEE (reference sequence). The CDR3 runs 17 residues. The ends were cut back, 5 bases at V and 0 bases at J, with 15 bases in the middle. Looking up the rest from reference TRBV5-5 and TRBJ2-6 gives the full variable domain: DAGVTQSPTHLIKTRGQQVTLRCSPISGHKSVSWYQQVLGQGPQFIFQYYEKEERGRGNFPDRFSARQFPNYSSELNVNALLLGDSALYLCASSVGHSSSGANVLTFGAGSRLTVL.

The chain is built from TRBV6-6 and TRBJ2-1; D call uncertain. CDR1 and CDR2 from the germline V gene are MNHNY and SVGAGI (reference sequence). Trimming removed 4 bases at V and 6 bases at J, with 22 bases between. There are 17 residues in the CDR3. CDR3 sequence reads: CASSLDLLAAGANEQFF. In nucleotides, the CDR3 is TGTGCCAGCAGTTTGGACCTTTTGGCAGCTGGAGCCAATGAGCAGTTCTTC.

This clonotype was found many times. The rearrangement joins TRBV7-2 to TRBJ2-1; D is perhaps TRBD2 (6 bases). The CDR3 covers 15 residues. The V end lost 4 bases, the J end lost 10 bases, and 20 bases lay between the germline ends. CDR1 and CDR2 from the germline V gene are SGHTA and FQGNSA. The CDR3 protein is CASSSAAGGSLEQFF. The DNA of the CDR3 is TGTGCCAGCAGCTCTGCCGCCGGGGGTAGCTTGGAGCAGTTCTTC.

The genes are TRBV28 and TRBJ1-1; D unclear. This CDR3 has 12 amino acids. Trimming left V 3 bases short and J 4 bases short, with 6 bases between. The V gene's germline CDR1 is MDHEN and CDR2 SYDVKM. The CDR3 bases are TGTGCCAGCAGTTTCGGTTTCACTGAAGCTTTCTTT. Translating gives CASSFGFTEAFF.

This clonotype was seen at least ten times. The J gene is TRBJ2-1, the V gene TRBV12-3 or TRBV12-4; TRBD1 agrees at 7 bases. This CDR3 comprises 16 residues. V shed 5 bases, J shed 2 bases, and the junction held 9 bases outside the gene matches. The CDR3 sequence is CASSLRGGVTYNEQFF. For the CDR3, the DNA is TGTGCCAGCAGTCTCCGAGGGGGCGTTACCTACAATGAGCAGTTCTTC.

This clonotype has a handful of counts. V gene TRBV5-1 combines with J gene TRBJ2-2, with D possibly matching TRBD2 (5 bases). Between the trimmed V and J ends, which lost 1 base and 7 bases, there was a span of 11 bases. CDR3 length equals 14 residues. From germline, CDR1 is SGHRS and CDR2 YFSETQ. The CDR3: CASSLTGSNGELFF. The CDR3 DNA follows: TGCGCCAGCAGCTTGACGGGGTCCAACGGGGAGCTGTTTTTT.

The chain carries TRBV5-5 and TRBJ2-5, with D uncertain. The DNA end is more similar to TRBJ2-7, so the J call may be wrong. The germline CDR1 and CDR2 sequences are SGHKS and YYEKEE (reference sequence). This CDR3 is built from 15 residues. CDR3 coding DNA: TGTGCCAGCAGCTTACTAACAAGGACGACCCACGAGCAGTACTTC. This encodes CASSLLTRTTHEQYF.

This clonotype was detected ten times or more. V is TRBV5-1 and J is TRBJ2-1; 7 nucleotides agree with TRBD1. Germline V CDR1 and CDR2: SGHRS, YFSETQ. J was trimmed by 6 bases and V by 1 base; bases with no gene match: 4. This CDR3 comprises 14 residues. In DNA, the CDR3 is TGCGCCAGCAGCTTGCGACAGGGCAGCAATGAGCAGTTCTTC. This encodes CASSLRQGSNEQFF.

This rearrangement joins TRBV6-1 to TRBJ2-7; D call uncertain. This CDR3 is 15 amino acids long. V gave up 7 bases and J gave up 0 bases, with 16 bases separating them. The V gene's germline CDR1 is MNHNS and CDR2 SASEGT. This CDR3 is CASIQDRRLSYEQYF. The DNA of the CDR3 is TGTGCCAGCATTCAGGACCGGCGACTCTCCTACGAGCAGTACTTC.

The chain carries TRBV9 and TRBJ2-1, with a weak D call TRBD1 (6 bases). Germline V gene lookup returns CDR1 SGDLS and CDR2 YYNGEE. This CDR3 has 15 amino acids. With 6 bases removed from V and 2 bases from J, the gap between germline ends came to 15 bases. The CDR3 protein is CASTKVGAPYNEQFF. In DNA, the CDR3 is TGTGCCAGCACTAAGGTGGGGGCTCCCTACAATGAGCAGTTCTTC. Together with reference TRBV9 and TRBJ2-1, the CDR3 gives the full variable domain: DSGVTQTPKHLITATGQRVTLRCSPRSGDLSVYWYQQSLDQGLQFLIQYYNGEERAKGNILERFSAQQFPDLHSELNLSSLELGDSALYFCASTKVGAPYNEQFFGPGTRLTVL.

The CDR3 loop is CASSLEDRGNQPQHF. The CDR3 nucleotides read TGTGCCAGCAGCTTAGAGGACAGGGGCAATCAGCCCCAGCATTTT. This chain joins TRBV7-2 and TRBJ1-5; TRBD1 agrees at 8 bases. This CDR3 spans 15 amino acids. Germline CDR1 and CDR2: SGHTA and FQGNSA. V shed 1 base and J 2 bases; nucleotides not matched to a gene: 1.

The CDR3 nucleotides are TGTGCCAGCAGCTTACCGGGAAGTTGGGAGACCCAGTACTTC. Its protein product is CASSLPGSWETQYF. The V call is TRBV11-2, the J call TRBJ2-5, with D possibly matching TRBD2 (5 bases). Per the germline V gene, CDR1 is SGHAT and CDR2 is FQNNGV. With 2 bases removed from V and 5 bases from J, the gap between germline ends came to 12 bases. CDR3 length: 14 amino acids.